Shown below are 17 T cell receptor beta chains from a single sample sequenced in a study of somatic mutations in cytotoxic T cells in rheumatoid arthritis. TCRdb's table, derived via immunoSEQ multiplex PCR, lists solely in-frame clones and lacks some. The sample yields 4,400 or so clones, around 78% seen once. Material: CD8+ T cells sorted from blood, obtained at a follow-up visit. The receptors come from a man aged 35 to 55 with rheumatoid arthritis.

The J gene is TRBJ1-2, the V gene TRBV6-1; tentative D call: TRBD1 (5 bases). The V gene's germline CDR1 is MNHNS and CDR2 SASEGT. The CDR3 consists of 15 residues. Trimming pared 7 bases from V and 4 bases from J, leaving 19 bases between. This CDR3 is CASTPSGGGSYGYTF. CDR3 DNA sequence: TGTGCCAGCACCCCATCGGGGGGGGGTAGCTATGGCTACACCTTC.

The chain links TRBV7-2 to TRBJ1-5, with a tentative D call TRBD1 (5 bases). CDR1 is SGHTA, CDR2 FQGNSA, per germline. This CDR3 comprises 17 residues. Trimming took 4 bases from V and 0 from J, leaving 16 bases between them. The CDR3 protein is CASSSIGTPNSNQPQHF. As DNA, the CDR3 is TGTGCCAGCAGCTCCATCGGGACCCCCAATAGCAATCAGCCCCAGCATTTT. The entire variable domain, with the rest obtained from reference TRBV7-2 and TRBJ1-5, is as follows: GAGVSQSPSNKVTEKGKDVELRCDPISGHTALYWYRQSLGQGLEFLIYFQGNSAPDKSGLPSDRFSAERTGGSVSTLTIQRTQQEDSAVYLCASSSIGTPNSNQPQHFGDGTRLSIL.

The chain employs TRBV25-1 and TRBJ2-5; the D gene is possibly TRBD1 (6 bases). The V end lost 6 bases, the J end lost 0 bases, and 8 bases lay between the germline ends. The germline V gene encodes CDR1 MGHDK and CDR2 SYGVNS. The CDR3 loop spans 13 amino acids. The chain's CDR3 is CASRDSYQETQYF. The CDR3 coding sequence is TGTGCCAGCAGGGACAGTTACCAAGAGACCCAGTACTTC.

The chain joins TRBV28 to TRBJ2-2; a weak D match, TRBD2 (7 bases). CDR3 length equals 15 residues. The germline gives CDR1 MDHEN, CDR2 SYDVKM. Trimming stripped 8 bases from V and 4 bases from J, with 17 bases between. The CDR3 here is CASGRGRDPTGELFF. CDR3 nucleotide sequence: TGTGCCAGCGGGCGGGGGCGCGATCCCACCGGGGAGCTGTTTTTT.

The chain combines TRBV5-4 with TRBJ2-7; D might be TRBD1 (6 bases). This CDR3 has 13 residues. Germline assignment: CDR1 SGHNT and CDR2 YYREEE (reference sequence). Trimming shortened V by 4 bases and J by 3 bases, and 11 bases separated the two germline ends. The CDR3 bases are TGTGCCAGCAGCGCCAGGGGTGACTACGAGCAGTACTTC. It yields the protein CASSARGDYEQYF.

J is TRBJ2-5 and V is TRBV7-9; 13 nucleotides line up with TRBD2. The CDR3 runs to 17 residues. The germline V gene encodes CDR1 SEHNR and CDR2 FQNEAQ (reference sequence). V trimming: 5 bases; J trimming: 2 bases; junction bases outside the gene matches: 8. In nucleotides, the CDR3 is TGTGCCAGCAGCCAGAGGACTAGCGGGAGACATCAAGAGACCCAGTACTTC. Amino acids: CASSQRTSGRHQETQYF.

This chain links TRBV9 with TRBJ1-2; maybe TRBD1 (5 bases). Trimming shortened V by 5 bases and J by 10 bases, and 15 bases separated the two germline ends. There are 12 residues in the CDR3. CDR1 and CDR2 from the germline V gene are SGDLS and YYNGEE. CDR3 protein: CASREVGGDYTF. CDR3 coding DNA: TGTGCCAGCAGGGAGGTGGGGGGAGACTACACCTTC.

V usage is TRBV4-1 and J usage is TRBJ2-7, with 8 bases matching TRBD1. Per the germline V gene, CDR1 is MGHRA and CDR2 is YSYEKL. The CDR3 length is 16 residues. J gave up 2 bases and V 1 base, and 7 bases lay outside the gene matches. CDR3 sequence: CASSQVGTGRTYEQYF. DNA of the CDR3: TGCGCCAGCAGCCAAGTCGGGACAGGCCGAACCTACGAGCAGTACTTC.

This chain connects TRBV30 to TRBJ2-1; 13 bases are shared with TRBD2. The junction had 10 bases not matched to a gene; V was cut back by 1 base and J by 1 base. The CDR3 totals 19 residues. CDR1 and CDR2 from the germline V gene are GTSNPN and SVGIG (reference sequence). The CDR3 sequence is CAWSGGGTSGKGSYNEQFF. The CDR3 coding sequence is TGTGCCTGGAGTGGGGGAGGGACTAGCGGGAAAGGTTCCTACAATGAGCAGTTCTTC.

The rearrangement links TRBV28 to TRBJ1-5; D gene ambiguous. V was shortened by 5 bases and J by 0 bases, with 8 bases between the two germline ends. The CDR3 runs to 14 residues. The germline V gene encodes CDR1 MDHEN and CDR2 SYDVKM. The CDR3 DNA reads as TGTGCCAGCAGTCTCTCGGGTAGCAATCAGCCCCAGCATTTT. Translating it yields CASSLSGSNQPQHF. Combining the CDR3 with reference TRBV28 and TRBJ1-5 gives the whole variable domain DVKVTQSSRYLVKRTGEKVFLECVQDMDHENMFWYRQDPGLGLRLIYFSYDVKMKEKGDIPEGYSVSREKKERFSLILESASTNQTSMYLCASSLSGSNQPQHFGDGTRLSIL.

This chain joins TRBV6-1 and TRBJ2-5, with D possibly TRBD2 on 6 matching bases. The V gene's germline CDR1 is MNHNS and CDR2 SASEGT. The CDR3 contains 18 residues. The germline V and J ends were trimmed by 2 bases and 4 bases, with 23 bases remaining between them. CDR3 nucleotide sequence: TGTGCCAGCAGTGAATCGGTTCTCGCGGGGCTTGTGGGAGAGACCCAGTACTTC. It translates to CASSESVLAGLVGETQYF.

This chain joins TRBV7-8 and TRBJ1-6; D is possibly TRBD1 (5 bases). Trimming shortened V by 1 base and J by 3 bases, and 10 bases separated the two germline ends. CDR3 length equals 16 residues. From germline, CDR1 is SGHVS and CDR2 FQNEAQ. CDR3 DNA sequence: TGTGCCAGCAGCTTAGGAGGGACGCACTATAATTCACCCCTCCACTTT. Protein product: CASSLGGTHYNSPLHF.

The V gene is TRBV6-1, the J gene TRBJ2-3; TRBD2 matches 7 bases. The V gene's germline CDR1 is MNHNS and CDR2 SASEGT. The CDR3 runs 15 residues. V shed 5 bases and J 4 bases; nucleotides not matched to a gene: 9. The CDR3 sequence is CASSKRAGDPDTQYF. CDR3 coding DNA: TGTGCCAGCAGTAAACGGGCGGGAGACCCAGATACGCAGTATTTT.

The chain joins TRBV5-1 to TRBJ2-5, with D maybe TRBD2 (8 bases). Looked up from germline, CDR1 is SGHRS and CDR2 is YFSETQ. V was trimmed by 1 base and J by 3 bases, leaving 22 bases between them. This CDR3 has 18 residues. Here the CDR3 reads CASSLKGAPAGEKETQYF. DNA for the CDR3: TGCGCCAGCAGCTTGAAGGGGGCCCCAGCGGGAGAGAAAGAGACCCAGTACTTC.

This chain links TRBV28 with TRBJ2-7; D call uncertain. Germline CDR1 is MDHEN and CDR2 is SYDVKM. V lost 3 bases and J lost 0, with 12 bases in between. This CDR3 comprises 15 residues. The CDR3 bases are TGTGCCAGCAGTTTTAGGGCTACCCTCTCCTACGAGCAGTACTTC. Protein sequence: CASSFRATLSYEQYF.

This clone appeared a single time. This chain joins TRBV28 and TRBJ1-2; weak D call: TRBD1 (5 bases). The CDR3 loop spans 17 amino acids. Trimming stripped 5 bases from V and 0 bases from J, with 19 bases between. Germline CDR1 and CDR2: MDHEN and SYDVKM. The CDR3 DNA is TGTGCCAGCAGTACCCGGGGGGGGTTAGTCTCTAACTATGGCTACACCTTC. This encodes CASSTRGGLVSNYGYTF.

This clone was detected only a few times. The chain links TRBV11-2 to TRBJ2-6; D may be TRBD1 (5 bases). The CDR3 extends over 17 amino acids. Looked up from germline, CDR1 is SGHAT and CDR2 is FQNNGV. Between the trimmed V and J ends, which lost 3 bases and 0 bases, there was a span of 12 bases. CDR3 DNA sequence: TGTGCCAGCAGCTTCCGCAGGGCTTCCTCTGGGGCCAACGTCCTGACTTTC. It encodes CASSFRRASSGANVLTF.